The rows below give T cell receptor beta chains drawn from one sample of a study of long-term antiretroviral therapy in people with HIV. Profiling relied on immunoSEQ multiplex PCR, and the TCRdb table lists in-frame clones only, not all of them. The sample includes nearly 25,000 clones, around three quarters of them seen just once. This material consisted of unsorted PBMCs, taken 1.2 years after starting antiretroviral therapy. These receptors all come from a woman in her forties with HIV. The CDR3 runs from the conserved cysteine through the conserved F or W. The order of the fields is D gene, V gene, J gene, clone size, CDR3 DNA, CDR3 protein. D genes are given only for firm matches. Expanded clones get a size class; other rows say once, few or many, or leave the size out.

TRBD2	TRBV5-6	TRBJ2-1	NA	TGTGCCAGCAGCGTTATGGTTTGGGGACTAGGGGGGGATGAGCAGTTCTTC	CASSVMVWGLGGDEQFF
NA	TRBV7-2	TRBJ1-6	NA	TGTGCCAGCAGCTTATATGTTAACAGCGATTCACCCCTCCACTTT	CASSLYVNSDSPLHF
NA	TRBV7-2	TRBJ2-7	NA	TGTGCCAGCAGCTTAGAGATCGGGGGCTACGAGCAGTACTTC	CASSLEIGGYEQYF
TRBD1	TRBV4-1	TRBJ1-6	NA	TGCGCCAGCAGCCACGGACAGGGATTTTCACCCCTCCACTTT	CASSHGQGFSPLHF
NA	TRBV27	TRBJ1-1	NA	TGTGCCAGCAGCTTACTAATTCACACTGAAGCTTTCTTT	CASSLLIHTEAFF
NA	TRBV29-1	TRBJ1-2	NA	TGCAGCGTCGATACCGGGACTGGGAACTATGGCTACACCTTC	CSVDTGTGNYGYTF
NA	TRBV5-4	TRBJ1-1	NA	TGTGCCAGCAGCTTGCCAGGGAGCACTGAAGCTTTCTTT	CASSLPGSTEAFF
NA	TRBV2	TRBJ1-6	once	TGTGCCACACACATAGGAATCGTGAATTCACCCCTCCACTTT	CATHIGIVNSPLHF
TRBD1	TRBV18	TRBJ1-1	NA	TGTGCCAGCGGCGAACAGGGGAGGAACACTGAAGCTTTCTTT	CASGEQGRNTEAFF
NA	TRBV7-2	TRBJ2-7	NA	TGTGCCAGCAGCTTAGCACTTAGAAATCCCGGGACACCAAGCTACGAGCAGTACTTC	CASSLALRNPGTPSYEQYF
NA	TRBV5-6	TRBJ2-3	NA	TGTGCCAGCAGCTTAGGCGGGCTGGACACAGATACGCAGTATTTT	CASSLGGLDTDTQYF
TRBD1	TRBV18	TRBJ1-2	NA	TGTGCCAGCTCACCGCCCGGGACAGGGGATCGTTATGGCTACACCTTC	CASSPPGTGDRYGYTF
NA	TRBV27	TRBJ1-2	few	TGTGCCAGCAGTTTAACCCCTTACTATGGCTACACCTTC	CASSLTPYYGYTF
NA	TRBV5-6	TRBJ1-5	NA	TGTGCCAGCAGTTACGCAGGGATGCGGCCCCAGCATTTT	CASSYAGMRPQHF
NA	TRBV19	TRBJ1-4	NA	TGTGCCACCCTCCCTGGGGGCAGGGGTAGTGAAAAACTGTTTTTT	CATLPGGRGSEKLFF
NA	TRBV18	TRBJ2-7	NA	TGTGCCAGCTCACCAGGGAACTTGTACGAGCAGTACTTC	CASSPGNLYEQYF
NA	TRBV7-8	TRBJ2-3	NA	TGTGCCAGCAGCCCGGACGTTTTAAGGGGCACAGATACGCAGTATTTT	CASSPDVLRGTDTQYF
NA	TRBV5-4	TRBJ2-7	once	TGTGCCAGCAGCTTGGAGAGGGAGGCGCAGTACTTC	CASSLEREAQYF
NA	TRBV7-2	TRBJ2-3	once	TGTGCCAGCAGCTCAGGGCGGTTAAGCACAGATACGCAGTATTTT	CASSSGRLSTDTQYF
NA	TRBV18	TRBJ1-5	once	TGTGCCAGCTCACCTCCGGGCACTCCAGGCAATCAGCCCCAGCATTTT	CASSPPGTPGNQPQHF
TRBD2	TRBV7-9	TRBJ2-2	NA	TGTGCCAGCAGCCATGGACTAGCCGAGACCGGGGAGCTGTTTTTT	CASSHGLAETGELFF
NA	TRBV11-1	TRBJ2-4	NA	TGTGCCAGCAGCTTAGATGGGGGAACGGCCAAAAACATTCAGTACTTC	CASSLDGGTAKNIQYF
TRBD1	TRBV4-3	TRBJ2-7	few	TGCGCCAGCAGCCAAAGGACAGGGTTTGGGTACGAGCAGTACTTC	CASSQRTGFGYEQYF
TRBD2	TRBV10-2	TRBJ2-3	NA	TGCGCCAGCAGTGAGGGGCGGGGGAGCACAGATACGCAGTATTTT	CASSEGRGSTDTQYF
NA	TRBV2	TRBJ1-1	NA	TGTGCCAGCAGTTACACGAACACTGAAGCTTTCTTT	CASSYTNTEAFF
NA	TRBV6-6	TRBJ1-4	few	TGTGCCAGTCTTGACGGATTTAATGAAAAACTGTTTTTT	CASLDGFNEKLFF
TRBD1	TRBV5-1	TRBJ2-1	NA	TGCGCCAGCAGCTTGGCCGGACAGGGCGCCTACAATGAGCAGTTCTTC	CASSLAGQGAYNEQFF
TRBD1	TRBV6-5	TRBJ1-6	once	TGTGCCAGCAGCTCCAACAGGGGTAACTCACCCCTCCACTTT	CASSSNRGNSPLHF
NA	TRBV11-3	TRBJ1-1	NA	TGTGCCAGCAGCTACTCAGGGAAGGGGAACACTGAAGCTTTCTTT	CASSYSGKGNTEAFF
TRBD1	TRBV4-2	TRBJ1-2	NA	TGTGCCAGCAGCCAAGACTCGGACAGGGGAACAGCTAACTATGGCTACACCTTC	CASSQDSDRGTANYGYTF
NA	TRBV30	TRBJ1-6	NA	TGTGCCTGGAGTGTAGGTTCCTTTAATTCACCCCTCCACTTT	CAWSVGSFNSPLHF
TRBD1	TRBV6-1	TRBJ1-2	NA	TGTGCCAGCAGTGTGGGGACAGGGGGGCTCTATGGCTACACCTTC	CASSVGTGGLYGYTF
NA	TRBV6-6	TRBJ2-1	NA	TGTGCCAGCAGTGCCCAATACCCTAATGAGCAGTTCTTC	CASSAQYPNEQFF
NA	TRBV5-5	TRBJ2-3	NA	TGTGCCAGCAGCCCGGGGGGCCTCAGGGCTCGAACAGATACGCAGTATTTT	CASSPGGLRARTDTQYF
NA	TRBV11-3	TRBJ1-5	once	TGTGCCAGCAGCGATGACGGGAGCGAGGGGCCCCAGCATTTT	CASSDDGSEGPQHF
NA	TRBV4-3	TRBJ2-7	NA	TGCGCCAGCAGCCAAGAACCGGATGGAGTAAGCGAGCAGTACTTC	CASSQEPDGVSEQYF
TRBD1	TRBV30	TRBJ1-2	NA	TGTGCCTGGAGGGGACAGGGGGCGTCTGGCTACACCTTC	CAWRGQGASGYTF
NA	TRBV7-2	TRBJ1-3	NA	TGTGCCAGCAGGGCGAGTCGAGCTTTACCAAACACCATATATTTT	CASRASRALPNTIYF
NA	TRBV18	TRBJ2-1	NA	TGTGCCAGCTCACCACCGCTCAGGGAGAACGAGCAGTTCTTC	CASSPPLRENEQFF
NA	TRBV6-1	TRBJ1-2	few	TGTGCCAGCGTGACCAACTATGGCTACACCTTC	CASVTNYGYTF
NA	TRBV28	TRBJ2-5	NA	TGTGCCAGCAGTTTAATAGGACGCGAGACCCAGTACTTC	CASSLIGRETQYF
TRBD1	TRBV7-9	TRBJ1-2	few	TGTGCCAGCAGCTTAGGGGGACAGCTGTATGGCTACACCTTC	CASSLGGQLYGYTF
TRBD1	TRBV10-3	TRBJ1-5	NA	TGTGCCATCAGGGACAGGGAGGGGCAGCCCCAGCATTTT	CAIRDREGQPQHF
NA	TRBV6-5	TRBJ2-7	NA	TGTGCCAGCAGTTACACTAGCTCTAGCTACGAGCAGTACTTC	CASSYTSSSYEQYF
NA	TRBV4-1	TRBJ1-5	NA	TGCGCCAGCAGCGGGCAGCAAGGTCAGCCCCAGCATTTT	CASSGQQGQPQHF
NA	TRBV4-3	TRBJ2-1	NA	TGCGCCAGCAGCCAAGAAACCCCGCTGGGGATAGGTACCAATGAGCAGTTCTTC	CASSQETPLGIGTNEQFF
NA	TRBV18	TRBJ2-3	NA	TGTGCCAGCTCACACCGGGATCGAACGCAGTATTTT	CASSHRDRTQYF
TRBD1	TRBV7-9	TRBJ2-7	NA	TGTGCCAGCAGCTTAACCGGGACAGGGTTGAGGGAGCAGTACTTC	CASSLTGTGLREQYF
TRBD1	TRBV4-3	TRBJ1-6	NA	TGCGCCAGCAGCCAAGTGCGTGGGACAGGGGCTTCACCCCTCCACTTT	CASSQVRGTGASPLHF
NA	TRBV11-2	TRBJ2-1	NA	TGTGCCAGCAGCGACGGACTACCTTACAATGAGCAGTTCTTC	CASSDGLPYNEQFF
NA	TRBV5-8	TRBJ2-1	once	TGTGCCAGCAGCCCTGTGATGAGCTCCTACAATGAGCAGTTCTTC	CASSPVMSSYNEQFF
NA	TRBV4-3	TRBJ2-1	NA	TGCGCCAGCAGCCAAGATTACGGGGCGAGCTCCTACAATGAGCAGTTCTTC	CASSQDYGASSYNEQFF
NA	TRBV2	TRBJ2-5	once	TGTGCCAGCAGTGATGTGGGCCGAGAGACCCAGTACTTC	CASSDVGRETQYF